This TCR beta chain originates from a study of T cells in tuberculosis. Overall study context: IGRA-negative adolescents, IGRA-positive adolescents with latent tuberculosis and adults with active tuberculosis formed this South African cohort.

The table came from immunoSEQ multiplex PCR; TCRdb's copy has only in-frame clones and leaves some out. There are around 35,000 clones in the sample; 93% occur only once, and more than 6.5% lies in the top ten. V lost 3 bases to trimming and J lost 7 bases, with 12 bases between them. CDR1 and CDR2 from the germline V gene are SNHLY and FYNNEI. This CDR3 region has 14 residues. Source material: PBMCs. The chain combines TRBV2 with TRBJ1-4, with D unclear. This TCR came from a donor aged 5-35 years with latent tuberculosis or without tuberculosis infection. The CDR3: CASSDGLSGEKLFF. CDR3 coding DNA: TGTGCCAGCAGTGATGGGTTATCGGGTGAAAAACTGTTTTTT.